These 5 T cell receptor beta chains share one sample of origin, sequenced in a study of CD8 T cells in ankylosing spondylitis. TCRdb itself ran the 5' RACE reads through MiXCR, one entry per CDR3 protein. This table has approximately 220,000 distinct CDR3 sequences, roughly 26% appearing once. Source material: blood, either unsorted or a sorted T cell fraction (not recorded which). These TCRs come from a male donor with ankylosing spondylitis or in good health (not recorded which).

This rearrangement joins TRBV6-5 to TRBJ2-7; no firm D call. The germline V gene encodes CDR1 MNHEY and CDR2 SVGAGI. Trimming took off 2 bases at V and 6 bases at J, with 17 bases between the two ends. The CDR3 has 15 residues. CDR3 sequence: CASSYDFPGGSEQYF. The DNA of the CDR3 is TGTGCCAGCAGTTACGATTTTCCCGGCGGCTCCGAGCAGTACTTC.

This rearrangement joins TRBV14 to TRBJ2-5, with D perhaps being TRBD1 or TRBD2 (5 bases each). Looked up from germline, CDR1 is SGHDN and CDR2 is FVKESK. The CDR3 runs to 14 residues. V lost 6 bases, J lost 4 bases, and 15 bases lay in between. CDR3 nucleotide sequence: TGTGCCAGCAGTCCTTTGACTGGGGGAGAGACCCAGTACTTC. This gives the protein CASSPLTGGETQYF.

The rearrangement joins TRBV29-1 to TRBJ2-2, with D tentatively TRBD2 (6 bases). V shed 1 base and J shed 5 bases, with 20 bases lying between them. Germline lookup yields CDR1 SQVTM and CDR2 ANQGSEA. This CDR3 is 17 amino acids long. The CDR3: CSVEGVGTSRQTGELFF. As DNA, the CDR3 is TGCAGCGTTGAAGGGGTTGGAACTAGCAGACAAACCGGGGAGCTGTTTTTT.

This sequence joins TRBV4-1 and TRBJ2-1; the match to TRBD2 covers 7 bases. The CDR3 contains 13 residues. V gave up 3 bases and J gave up 8 bases; unmatched junction bases: 4. CDR1 and CDR2 (germline): MGHRA, YSYEKL. The CDR3 bases are TGCGCCAGCAGCCAGACTAGCCGGGATGAGCAGTTCTTC. It translates to CASSQTSRDEQFF.

The rearrangement joins TRBV6-1 to TRBJ2-5; D is possibly TRBD1 or TRBD2 (6 bases each). Looked up from germline, CDR1 is MNHNS and CDR2 is SASEGT. The CDR3 sequence is 13 residues long. Deletions cut 2 bases from V and 3 bases from J, with 7 bases between. The CDR3 is CASSERGEETQYF. The CDR3 nucleotides are TGTGCCAGCAGTGAAAGGGGGGAAGAGACCCAGTACTTC.